A selection of T cell receptor beta chains follows, all from one sample in a study of cytotoxic CD8 clonotypes in ibrutinib-treated CLL. Generated by immunoSEQ multiplex PCR, the TCRdb table keeps only in-frame clones and is missing some. The sample has around 30,000 clones, around 60% seen once. The source material was PBMCs, sampled before ibrutinib treatment. The receptors stem from a human donor with chronic lymphocytic leukemia. The CDR3 runs from the conserved cysteine through the conserved F or W. The D gene is left open where the match is weak. Clone size, where shown, is once, few, many, or a class for clones that have expanded.

d_call: -; clone_size: -; j_call: TRBJ2-4; v_call: TRBV5-8; cdr3_aa: CASKTGFGNIQYF; cdr3_nt: TGTGCCAGCAAAACAGGGTTCGGAAACATTCAGTACTTC
d_call: -; clone_size: medium-sized; j_call: TRBJ2-2; v_call: TRBV10-3; cdr3_aa: CAISVGNTGELFF; cdr3_nt: TGTGCCATCAGTGTGGGGAACACCGGGGAGCTGTTTTTT
d_call: -; clone_size: -; j_call: TRBJ2-2; v_call: TRBV19; cdr3_aa: CASRGRVSISGELFF; cdr3_nt: TGTGCCAGTAGGGGCAGGGTATCGATTTCCGGGGAGCTGTTTTTT
d_call: TRBD2; clone_size: few; j_call: TRBJ2-7; v_call: TRBV5-1; cdr3_aa: CASSLREGAYEQYF; cdr3_nt: TGCGCCAGCAGCTTGCGGGAGGGGGCCTACGAGCAGTACTTC
d_call: TRBD2; clone_size: few; j_call: TRBJ2-3; v_call: TRBV7-9; cdr3_aa: CASSARTSGSTDTQYF; cdr3_nt: TGTGCCAGCAGCGCGAGGACTAGCGGAAGCACAGATACGCAGTATTTT
d_call: TRBD2; clone_size: -; j_call: TRBJ2-3; v_call: TRBV13; cdr3_aa: CASSSLGGATSTDTQYF; cdr3_nt: TGTGCCAGCAGCAGTCTCGGGGGGGCGACTAGCACAGATACGCAGTATTTT
d_call: -; clone_size: -; j_call: TRBJ2-7; v_call: TRBV6-1; cdr3_aa: CASSDPGQPSYEQYF; cdr3_nt: TGTGCCAGCAGTGATCCCGGACAGCCCTCCTACGAGCAGTACTTC
d_call: TRBD1; clone_size: -; j_call: TRBJ1-2; v_call: TRBV7-9; cdr3_aa: CASSLAPQGAYGYTF; cdr3_nt: TGTGCCAGCAGCTTAGCCCCACAGGGGGCCTATGGCTACACCTTC
d_call: -; clone_size: -; j_call: TRBJ2-7; v_call: TRBV18; cdr3_aa: CASSPSGAYEQYF; cdr3_nt: TGTGCCAGCTCACCCTCCGGGGCCTACGAGCAGTACTTC
d_call: -; clone_size: -; j_call: TRBJ2-2; v_call: TRBV4-1; cdr3_aa: CASSQDPNTGELFF; cdr3_nt: TGCGCCAGCAGCCAAGATCCTAACACCGGGGAGCTGTTTTTT
d_call: -; clone_size: -; j_call: TRBJ1-2; v_call: TRBV9; cdr3_aa: CASSVTRNYGYTF; cdr3_nt: TGTGCCAGCAGCGTAACGAGAAACTATGGCTACACCTTC
d_call: TRBD2; clone_size: -; j_call: TRBJ2-5; v_call: TRBV9; cdr3_aa: CASSPRAGAAETQYF; cdr3_nt: TGTGCCAGCAGCCCAAGAGCGGGAGCCGCAGAGACCCAGTACTTC
d_call: -; clone_size: few; j_call: TRBJ2-7; v_call: TRBV28; cdr3_aa: CASSTYRGVDYEQYF; cdr3_nt: TGTGCCAGCAGTACCTATCGCGGGGTGGACTACGAGCAGTACTTC
d_call: -; clone_size: -; j_call: TRBJ2-7; v_call: TRBV28; cdr3_aa: CASSFFGVLGGYEQYF; cdr3_nt: TGTGCCAGCAGTTTTTTCGGGGTACTTGGGGGCTACGAGCAGTACTTC
d_call: TRBD1; clone_size: -; j_call: TRBJ2-2; v_call: TRBV4-1; cdr3_aa: CASSQHPRGPGTGELFF; cdr3_nt: TGCGCCAGCAGCCAACACCCCAGGGGGCCGGGCACCGGGGAGCTGTTTTTT